This T cell receptor beta chain was identified in a study of blood T cell repertoires in COVID-19. Germline assignment: CDR1 DFQATT and CDR2 SNEGSKA (reference sequence). This CDR3 is built from 11 residues. The V and J ends lost 5 bases and 6 bases, in that order; junction bases with no gene match: 2. Assay used: immunoSEQ multiplex PCR; TCRdb lists only in-frame clones, some missing. This repertoire shows 150,000 to 200,000 clones, roughly 90% found once; its top ten account for roughly a sixth. The sequencing sample was made of peripheral blood. The chain uses TRBV20-1 and TRBJ1-2; 8 bases agree with TRBD1. The TCR sequence derives from a man aged 55 to 69 with active or convalescent COVID-19. CDR3 protein: CSARTGNGYTF. For the CDR3, the DNA is TGCAGTGCTCGGACAGGGAATGGCTACACCTTC.